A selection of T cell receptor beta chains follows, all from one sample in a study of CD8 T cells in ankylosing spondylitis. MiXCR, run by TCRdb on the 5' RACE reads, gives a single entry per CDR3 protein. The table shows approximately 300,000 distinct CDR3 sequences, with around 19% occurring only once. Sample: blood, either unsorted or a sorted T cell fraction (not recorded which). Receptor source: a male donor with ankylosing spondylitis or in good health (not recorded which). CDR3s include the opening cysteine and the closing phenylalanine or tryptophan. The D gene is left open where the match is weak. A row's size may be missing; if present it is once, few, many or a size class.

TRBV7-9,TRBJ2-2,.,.,CASSPKAGLNTGELFF,TGTGCCAGCAGCCCTAAAGCCGGACTCAACACCGGGGAGCTGTTTTTT
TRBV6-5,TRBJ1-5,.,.,CASSYGVSGNQPQHF,TGTGCCAGCAGTTATGGGGTATCGGGCAATCAGCCCCAGCATTTT
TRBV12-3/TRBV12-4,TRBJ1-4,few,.,CASSLSGGREKLFF,TGTGCCAGCAGTTTATCCGGGGGCCGGGAAAAACTGTTTTTT
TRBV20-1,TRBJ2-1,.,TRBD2,CSGPGPGLAGDSYNEQFF,TGCAGTGGCCCCGGCCCGGGACTAGCGGGGGACTCCTACAATGAGCAGTTCTTC
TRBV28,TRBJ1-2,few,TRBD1,CASTPGTGGTTVGYTF,TGTGCCAGCACTCCCGGGACAGGGGGCACCACGGTGGGCTACACCTTC
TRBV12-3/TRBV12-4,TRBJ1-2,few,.,CASSKDMGVTGYGYTF,TGTGCCAGCAGTAAAGATATGGGGGTAACTGGGTATGGCTACACCTTC
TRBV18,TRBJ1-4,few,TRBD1,CASSPGTGGEKLFF,TGTGCCAGCTCACCCGGGACAGGGGGCGAAAAACTGTTTTTT
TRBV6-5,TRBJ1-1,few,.,CASSYSRGLGNTEAFF,TGTGCCAGCAGTTACAGTAGGGGACTTGGGAACACTGAGGCTTTCTTT
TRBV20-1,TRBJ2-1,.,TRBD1,CSARTDRDYNEQFF,TGCAGTGCTAGAACGGACAGGGACTACAATGAGCAGTTCTTC
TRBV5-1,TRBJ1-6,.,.,CASSLGDGISYNSPLHF,TGCGCCAGCAGCTTGGGGGACGGGATCTCCTATAATTCACCCCTCCACTTT
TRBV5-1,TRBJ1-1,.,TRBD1,CASSLAGWGTVNTEAFF,TGCGCCAGCAGCTTGGCCGGCTGGGGGACAGTGAACACTGAAGCTTTCTTT
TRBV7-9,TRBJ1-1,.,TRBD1,CASSKIIGQGGMAFF,TGTGCCAGCAGCAAAATCATAGGACAGGGGGGGATGGCTTTCTTT
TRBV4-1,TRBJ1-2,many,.,CASSQGTFYGYTF,TGCGCCAGCAGCCAAGGGACATTCTATGGCTACACCTTC
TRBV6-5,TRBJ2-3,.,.,CASSYPGRTDTQYF,TGTGCCAGCAGTTACCCGGGCCGCACAGATACGCAGTATTTT
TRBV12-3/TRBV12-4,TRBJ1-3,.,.,CASSMTTGNTIYF,TGTGCCAGCAGTATGACAACTGGAAACACCATATATTTT
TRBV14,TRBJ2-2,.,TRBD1,CASSPGQGNLNTGELFF,TGTGCCAGCAGCCCGGGACAGGGCAATTTGAACACCGGGGAGCTGTTTTTT
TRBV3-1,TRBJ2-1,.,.,CASSQALDYNEQFF,TGTGCCAGCAGCCAAGCGCTAGACTACAATGAGCAGTTCTTC
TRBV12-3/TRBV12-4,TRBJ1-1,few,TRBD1,CASSGTGLAFF,TGTGCCAGCAGCGGGACAGGTTTGGCTTTCTTT
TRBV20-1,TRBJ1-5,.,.,CSARGSVGNQPQHF,TGCAGTGCTAGAGGATCAGTTGGCAATCAGCCCCAGCATTTT
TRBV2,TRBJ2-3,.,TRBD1,CAARPGQITDTQYF,TGTGCCGCGAGACCGGGACAGATCACAGATACGCAGTATTTT
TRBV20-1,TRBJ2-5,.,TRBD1,CSARGTGTGGQETQYF,TGCAGTGCTAGAGGGACGGGGACAGGGGGGCAAGAGACCCAGTACTTC
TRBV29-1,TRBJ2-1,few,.,CSVEGIRGRNSYNEQFF,TGCAGCGTTGAAGGAATTAGGGGGAGGAACTCCTACAATGAGCAGTTCTTC
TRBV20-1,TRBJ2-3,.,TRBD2,CSARAPGVAGTTDTQYF,TGCAGTGCTAGAGCCCCTGGGGTAGCGGGGACCACAGATACGCAGTATTTT
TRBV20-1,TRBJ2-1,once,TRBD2,CSARDNSGGGYEQFF,TGCAGTGCTAGAGATAATAGCGGGGGAGGATATGAGCAGTTCTTC
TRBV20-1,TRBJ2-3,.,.,CSTRKTDTQYF,TGCAGTACTAGAAAAACAGATACGCAGTATTTT
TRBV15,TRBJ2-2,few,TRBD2,CATSREGGSHGAGELFF,TGTGCCACCAGCAGAGAAGGCGGGAGTCATGGCGCCGGGGAGCTGTTTTTT
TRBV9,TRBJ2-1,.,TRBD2,CASSALADSYNEQFF,TGTGCCAGCAGCGCACTAGCGGACTCCTACAATGAGCAGTTCTTC
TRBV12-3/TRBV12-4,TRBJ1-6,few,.,CASSARGAFESPLHF,TGTGCCAGCAGCGCCCGAGGGGCTTTTGAGTCACCCCTCCACTTT
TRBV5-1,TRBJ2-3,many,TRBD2,CASSWTSGPTDTQYF,TGCGCCAGCAGCTGGACTAGCGGCCCCACAGATACGCAGTATTTT
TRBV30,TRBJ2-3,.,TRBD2,CAWSATRTSGVGDTQYF,TGTGCCTGGAGTGCAACTAGGACTAGCGGGGTTGGAGATACGCAGTATTTT
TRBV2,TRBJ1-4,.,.,CASSGDRVGEKLFF,TGTGCCAGCAGTGGCGATAGGGTTGGCGAAAAACTGTTTTTT
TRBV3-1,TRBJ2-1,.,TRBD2,CASSGLAASYNEQFF,TGTGCCAGCAGCGGACTAGCGGCCTCCTACAATGAGCAGTTCTTC
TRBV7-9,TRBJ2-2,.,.,CASSLPGAITGELFF,TGTGCCAGCAGCTTACCAGGGGCCATAACCGGGGAGCTGTTTTTT
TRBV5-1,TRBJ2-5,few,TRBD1,CASSFGTGEETQYF,TGCGCCAGCAGCTTCGGGACAGGGGAAGAGACCCAGTACTTC
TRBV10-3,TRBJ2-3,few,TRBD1,CAIGTGDTDTQYF,TGTGCCATTGGGACAGGGGACACAGATACGCAGTATTTT
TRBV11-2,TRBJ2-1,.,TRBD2,CASSSRTSFGSYNEQFF,TGTGCCAGCAGCTCCCGGACTAGCTTTGGGTCCTACAATGAGCAGTTCTTC
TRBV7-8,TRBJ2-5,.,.,CASSLSPTRQETQYF,TGTGCCAGCAGCTTAAGTCCGACCAGACAAGAGACCCAGTACTTC
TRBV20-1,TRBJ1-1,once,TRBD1,CSARLAGGGMNTEAFF,TGCAGTGCTCGCCTTGCAGGGGGAGGAATGAACACTGAAGCTTTCTTT
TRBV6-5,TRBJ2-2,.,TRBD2,CASSWWRETGELFF,TGTGCCAGCAGTTGGTGGCGGGAGACCGGGGAGCTGTTTTTT
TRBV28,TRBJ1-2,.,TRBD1,CASRQGADYGYTF,TGTGCCAGCAGACAGGGGGCAGACTATGGCTACACCTTC
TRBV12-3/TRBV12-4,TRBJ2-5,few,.,CASSLAVQTQETQYF,TGTGCCAGCAGTTTAGCGGTCCAAACTCAAGAGACCCAGTACTTC
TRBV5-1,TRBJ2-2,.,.,CASSLDVSGTGELFF,TGCGCCAGCAGCTTAGACGTGTCTGGGACCGGGGAGCTGTTTTTT
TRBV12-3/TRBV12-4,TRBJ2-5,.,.,CASRLSMSQAVETQYF,TGTGCCAGCAGACTCTCGATGTCCCAGGCGGTAGAGACCCAGTACTTC
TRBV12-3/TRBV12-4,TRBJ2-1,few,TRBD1,CASSLGTGVSYNEQFF,TGTGCCAGCAGTTTAGGGACAGGGGTCTCCTACAATGAGCAGTTCTTC
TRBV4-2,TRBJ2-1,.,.,CASSQEGLADNEQFF,TGTGCCAGCAGCCAAGAAGGGCTAGCAGACAATGAGCAGTTCTTC
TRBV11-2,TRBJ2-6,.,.,CTSSLAGANVLTF,TGTACCAGCAGCTTAGCTGGGGCCAACGTCCTGACTTTC
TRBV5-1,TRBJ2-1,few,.,CASSLSTYNEQFF,TGCGCCAGCAGCCTGTCGACTTACAATGAGCAGTTCTTC
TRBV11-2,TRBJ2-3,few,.,CASSSQPLDTQYF,TGTGCCAGCAGCTCCCAACCGCTGGATACGCAGTATTTT